The 7 T cell receptor beta chains below come from one sample, sequenced in a study of T-cell memory formation after mild COVID-19. MiXCR was run by TCRdb on the 5' RACE reads, yielding one entry per CDR3 protein. Altogether about 200,000 distinct CDR3 sequences are present, 9% to 10% being singletons, with the ten largest covering roughly 3.5%. The sample comprised PBMCs or a T cell subset sorted from them (not recorded which). Every receptor here comes from a man aged 18 to 35 who had mild COVID-19 (a few samples of this study predate the infection). Cell type and time point are not known.

The chain has TRBV12-3 or TRBV12-4 and TRBJ1-1; no clear D gene. This CDR3 has 10 amino acids. The V end lost 6 bases, the J end lost 9 bases, and 8 bases lay between the germline ends. CDR3 loop: CASRARKAFF. DNA for the CDR3: TGTGCCAGCAGGGCCCGAAAAGCTTTCTTT.

The V call is TRBV6-5, the J call TRBJ1-6, with D perhaps matching TRBD1 (5 bases). Between the trimmed V and J ends, which lost 2 bases and 10 bases, there was a span of 15 bases. The CDR3 runs 15 residues. Germline V CDR1 and CDR2: MNHEY, SVGAGI. The DNA of the CDR3 is TGTGCCAGCAGTTACCAGCTAGCGGGGCGGTCACCCCTCCACTTT. Its translation: CASSYQLAGRSPLHF.

There are a few counts of this clonotype. The chain carries TRBV5-1 and TRBJ2-2; 8 positions agree with TRBD1. The CDR3 length is 15 residues. Losses at the gene ends were 0 bases for V and 7 bases for J; bases not matched to a gene: 5. Germline V gene sequence: CDR1 SGHRS, CDR2 YFSETQ. CDR3 nucleotide sequence: TGCGCCAGCAGCTTGGGACAGGGGAATCTCGGGGAGCTGTTTTTT. Protein product: CASSLGQGNLGELFF.

The DNA of the CDR3 is TGTGCCAGCAGTTACGATACTAGCACCGGGGAGCTGTTTTTT. Amino acids: CASSYDTSTGELFF. The chain recombines TRBV6-2 or TRBV6-3 with TRBJ2-2, with D possibly TRBD2 on 5 matching bases. Germline V gives CDR1 MNHEY, CDR2 SVGEGT. The ends were cut back, 2 bases at V and 4 bases at J, with 8 bases in the middle. This CDR3 is 14 amino acids long.

This clonotype was seen a few times. V usage is TRBV20-1 and J usage is TRBJ1-6, with D perhaps TRBD1 (5 bases). The V end lost 2 bases, the J end lost 6 bases, and 14 bases lay between the germline ends. Germline V gene lookup returns CDR1 DFQATT and CDR2 SNEGSKA (reference sequence). The CDR3 runs to 15 residues. As DNA, the CDR3 is TGCAGTGCTAGATCCCGGACAAGACCTAATTCACCCCTCCACTTT. Translation: CSARSRTRPNSPLHF.

This clonotype has a handful of counts. This rearrangement joins TRBV9 to TRBJ1-3; a possible D gene is TRBD1 (5 bases). V dropped 0 bases and J dropped 0 bases, with 10 bases sitting between them. The CDR3 contains 16 residues. Germline loops: CDR1 SGDLS, CDR2 YYNGEE. The CDR3 DNA reads TGTGCCAGCAGCGTAGCTTGGGGGGGCTCTGGAAACACCATATATTTT. It specifies CASSVAWGGSGNTIYF.

This clonotype was seen ten or more times. This sequence joins TRBV13 and TRBJ2-3; either TRBD1 or TRBD2 may fit D (5 bases each). The CDR3 length is 14 residues. Germline CDR1 and CDR2: PRHDT and FYEKMQ (reference sequence). V shed 9 bases and J shed 10 bases, with 23 bases lying between them. CDR3 loop: CASTGSPGDRPQYF. The CDR3 DNA follows: TGTGCCAGTACAGGATCCCCCGGGGACCGGCCGCAGTATTTT. The whole variable domain, filled in from reference TRBV13 and TRBJ2-3, reads AAGVIQSPRHLIKEKRETATLKCYPIPRHDTVYWYQQGPGQDPQFLISFYEKMQSDKGSIPDRFSAQQFSDYHSELNMSSLELGDSALYFCASTGSPGDRPQYFGPGTRLTVL.